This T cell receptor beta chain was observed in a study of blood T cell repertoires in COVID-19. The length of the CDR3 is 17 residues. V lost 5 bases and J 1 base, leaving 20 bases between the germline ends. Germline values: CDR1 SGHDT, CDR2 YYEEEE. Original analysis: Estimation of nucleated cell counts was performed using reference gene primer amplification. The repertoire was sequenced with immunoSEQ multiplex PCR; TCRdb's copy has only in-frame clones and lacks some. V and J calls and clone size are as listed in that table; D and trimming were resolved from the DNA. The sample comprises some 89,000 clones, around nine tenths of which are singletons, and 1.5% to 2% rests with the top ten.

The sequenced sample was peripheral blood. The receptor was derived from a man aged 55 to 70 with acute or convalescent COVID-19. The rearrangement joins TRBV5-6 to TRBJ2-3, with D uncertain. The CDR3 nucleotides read TGTGCCAGCAGTCTCCCACTACTCGTCCCTGGCACAGATACGCAGTATTTT. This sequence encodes CASSLPLLVPGTDTQYF.